These T cell receptor beta chains were read from a single sample in a study of OX40 agonist ivuxolimab in advanced cancers. Profiling relied on immunoSEQ multiplex PCR, and the TCRdb table lists in-frame clones only, not all of them. The sample consists of fewer than 95,000 clones, 65% to 90% of them appearing once. The material sequenced was CD4+ or CD8+ T cells sorted from blood, taken in a trial of the OX40 agonist ivuxolimab. The receptors stem from an adult with an advanced solid tumor such as melanoma, head and neck, liver or kidney cancer. Both conserved end residues are part of each CDR3. Part of the rows lack a size; the others show once, few, many or a class for expanded clones.

clone size,V gene,CDR3 protein
-,TRBV5-1,CASSLLGSTDTQYF
-,TRBV6-5,CAGQHLWSRNNEQFF
-,TRBV5-5,CASLRGQGVNTEAFF
once,TRBV19,CASSIERGNRELFF
-,TRBV30,CAWSVYRGHSGNTIYF
once,TRBV28,CASTRDSGTDTQYF
-,TRBV7-7,CASSLGGGEKLFF
-,TRBV2,CASSEGQDNQPQHF
-,TRBV11-2,CASSPPGGLGEKLFF
-,TRBV5-5,CASSVGLHVVGTEAFF
-,TRBV7-6,CASSLSSGGAGNTIYF
-,TRBV6-1,CASREYWDGGGGYTF
-,TRBV19,CASSTSPGGFTQPQHF
few,TRBV7-3,CASSEQGLANTGELFF
once,TRBV18,CASSPYSPNDNSPLHF
-,TRBV21-1,CASSKERTLSPSGNTIYF
-,TRBV7-2,CASSLQAGGGTDTQYF
-,TRBV10-3,CAISEFEAVSGEQYF
few,TRBV4-3,CASSQGSEPQHF
-,TRBV7-2,CASATEGETDTQYF
-,TRBV18,CASSFTRDRVGEQYF
few,TRBV7-9,CASSTGTVTTSGNTIYF
-,TRBV7-7,CASSSAWGDEQFF
-,TRBV5-1,CASSLVADRENEQFF
-,TRBV7-3,CASSFSGGARDTQYF
-,TRBV18,CASSPQALTSGNTIYF
-,TRBV9,CASSVVNPGVGRTGELFF